These T cell receptor beta chains were read from a single sample in a study of cytomegalovirus exposure and HLA in healthy donors. Assay: immunoSEQ multiplex PCR; the TCRdb copy retains only in-frame clones and omits some. The sample yields 150,000 to 200,000 clones, around 88% seen once. The specimen was PBMCs. The origin of the receptors is a woman younger than 35 in good health and CMV-seronegative. Both conserved end residues are part of each CDR3. Each record gives: clone size, V gene, D gene, J gene, CDR3 protein, CDR3 DNA. D genes are given only for firm matches. The listing skips clone size in some rows; elsewhere it reads once, few, many or a size class.

NA,TRBV21-1,NA,TRBJ1-2,CASRAGPQGGLYGYTF,TGTGCCAGCAGGGCGGGGCCCCAAGGAGGACTCTATGGCTACACCTTC
many,TRBV27,NA,TRBJ2-1,CASSFYGSSYNEQFF,TGTGCCAGCAGTTTTTACGGGAGCTCCTACAATGAGCAGTTCTTC
NA,TRBV9,NA,TRBJ1-1,CASSVGGPQRGATEAFF,TGTGCCAGCAGCGTAGGTGGACCACAGCGGGGGGCCACTGAAGCTTTCTTT
NA,TRBV6-1,TRBD1,TRBJ1-5,CASRYQGQGVQPQHF,TGTGCCAGCAGATATCAGGGACAGGGTGTGCAACCCCAGCATTTT
NA,TRBV5-5,NA,TRBJ1-4,CASSPSPTRRATNEKLFF,TGTGCCAGCAGCCCTTCACCGACCCGACGGGCAACTAATGAAAAACTGTTTTTT
NA,TRBV9,TRBD1,TRBJ2-2,CASSVQGDTGELFF,TGTGCCAGCAGCGTTCAGGGGGACACCGGGGAGCTGTTTTTT
NA,TRBV5-5,NA,TRBJ2-7,CASSLARGPYEQYF,TGTGCCAGCAGCCTTGCCAGGGGACCATACGAGCAGTACTTC
once,TRBV7-3,NA,TRBJ1-1,CASSLTTQGPPSF,TGTGCCAGCAGCTTAACCACCCAGGGGCCGCCTAGCTTT
NA,TRBV25-1,NA,TRBJ1-1,CASRARFSTGNNTEAFF,TGTGCCAGCAGGGCCCGTTTCTCGACAGGAAACAACACTGAAGCTTTCTTT
NA,TRBV14,NA,TRBJ1-3,CASSQDFDSRNTIYF,TGTGCCAGCAGCCAAGACTTCGACAGCAGAAACACCATATATTTT
few,TRBV6-5,TRBD2,TRBJ2-7,CASSWGSEGGVYEQYF,TGTGCCAGCAGTTGGGGGAGCGAGGGAGGGGTGTACGAGCAGTACTTC
NA,TRBV19,NA,TRBJ1-2,CASSRELTQNYGYTF,TGTGCCAGTAGCCGGGAACTCACACAGAACTATGGCTACACCTTC
NA,TRBV29-1,TRBD2,TRBJ2-7,CSVRGRASGILEYEQYF,TGCAGCGTTCGGGGGAGGGCTAGCGGGATTTTAGAATACGAGCAGTACTTC
NA,TRBV15,TRBD2,TRBJ2-7,CATSRDYEGGSYEQYF,TGTGCCACCAGCAGAGATTATGAGGGAGGGTCCTACGAGCAGTACTTC
NA,TRBV14,TRBD2,TRBJ2-1,CAARLAGGGEQFF,TGTGCCGCACGCCTAGCGGGAGGAGGCGAGCAGTTCTTC
NA,TRBV25-1,NA,TRBJ1-1,CASSEYRGGTGAFF,TGTGCCAGCAGTGAATATAGGGGGGGGACGGGAGCTTTCTTT
NA,TRBV28,TRBD1,TRBJ2-7,CASRRLPGTEPTKFYEQYF,TGTGCCAGCAGGCGACTACCCGGGACAGAGCCTACGAAATTCTACGAGCAGTACTTC
NA,TRBV27,NA,TRBJ1-4,CASSLWGGDEKLFF,TGTGCCAGCAGTTTATGGGGGGGGGATGAAAAACTGTTTTTT
NA,TRBV28,NA,TRBJ2-5,CASSQDRTLASQETQYF,TGTGCCAGCAGTCAGGACAGAACCCTAGCCAGCCAAGAGACCCAGTACTTC
NA,TRBV6-5,NA,TRBJ1-2,CASTNRAPNYGYTF,TGTGCCAGCACGAACAGGGCGCCTAACTATGGCTACACCTTC
NA,TRBV4-3,TRBD2,TRBJ2-3,CASSQDTSGGPSTDTQYF,TGCGCCAGCAGCCAAGATACTAGCGGGGGCCCTAGCACAGATACGCAGTATTTT
NA,TRBV5-1,TRBD1,TRBJ1-2,CASSLEGQVYGYTF,TGCGCCAGCAGCTTGGAGGGACAGGTTTATGGCTACACCTTC
NA,TRBV6-1,NA,TRBJ1-2,CASRAGPLYGYTF,TGTGCCAGCAGAGCAGGCCCACTCTATGGCTACACCTTC
NA,TRBV10-3,TRBD1,TRBJ2-7,CAISAPGQGNSYEQYF,TGTGCCATCAGTGCTCCGGGACAGGGAAACTCCTACGAGCAGTACTTC
NA,TRBV9,TRBD1,TRBJ2-6,CASSVGQGSGSAAGANVLTF,TGTGCCAGCAGCGTCGGACAGGGCAGCGGAAGTGCGGCCGGGGCCAACGTCCTGACTTTC
NA,TRBV7-9,NA,TRBJ2-1,CASSLSGQKEEQFF,TGTGCCAGCAGCTTAAGCGGGCAGAAAGAAGAGCAGTTCTTC
NA,TRBV5-4,NA,TRBJ2-6,CATLNPSGANVLTF,TGTGCCACCCTAAACCCATCTGGGGCCAACGTCCTGACTTTC
NA,TRBV5-4,NA,TRBJ2-3,CASSLSGSTDTQYF,TGTGCCAGCAGCTTAAGCGGTAGCACAGATACGCAGTATTTT
NA,TRBV7-6,TRBD1,TRBJ2-3,CASSLTQGAGDTQYF,TGTGCCAGCAGCTTAACACAGGGGGCAGGGGATACGCAGTATTTT
once,TRBV19,TRBD2,TRBJ2-5,CASSPRVGGRRETQYF,TGTGCCAGTAGCCCCCGAGTGGGAGGGAGGAGAGAGACCCAGTACTTC
NA,TRBV28,NA,TRBJ1-1,CASIDTEAFF,TGTGCCAGCATAGACACTGAAGCTTTCTTT
NA,TRBV20-1,TRBD2,TRBJ2-2,CSAGGTGELFF,TGCAGTGCCGGGGGGACCGGGGAGCTGTTTTTT
NA,TRBV7-3,TRBD1,TRBJ2-1,CASSGTGQGIDEQFF,TGTGCCAGCAGCGGAACGGGACAGGGGATAGATGAGCAGTTCTTC
NA,TRBV10-3,TRBD1,TRBJ1-3,CAISGTGASGNTIYF,TGTGCCATCAGTGGAACAGGGGCCTCTGGAAACACCATATATTTT
NA,TRBV5-6,NA,TRBJ2-5,CASSRTSYQETQYF,TGTGCCAGCAGCCGCACATCGTACCAAGAGACCCAGTACTTC
few,TRBV14,NA,TRBJ2-3,CASRTLGGDTQYF,TGTGCCAGCCGAACCTTAGGGGGAGATACGCAGTATTTT
NA,TRBV7-6,TRBD2,TRBJ2-7,CASSLETSGLYEQYF,TGTGCCAGCAGCTTAGAGACTAGCGGGCTCTACGAGCAGTACTTC
NA,TRBV7-9,NA,TRBJ1-1,CASSTEQESPGEAFF,TGTGCCAGCAGCACTGAACAGGAGTCGCCAGGTGAAGCTTTCTTT
NA,TRBV6-5,TRBD2,TRBJ2-7,CASSYPASGSKEQYF,TGTGCCAGCAGTTACCCAGCTAGCGGGAGTAAGGAGCAGTACTTC
NA,TRBV5-1,NA,TRBJ2-2,CASSLEGRANTGELFF,TGCGCCAGCAGCTTGGAGGGCAGGGCGAACACCGGGGAGCTGTTTTTT
NA,TRBV7-9,NA,TRBJ2-5,CASLGQGEDRREETQYF,TGTGCCAGCCTCGGTCAGGGCGAGGACCGGAGGGAGGAGACCCAGTACTTC
NA,TRBV5-6,NA,TRBJ1-4,CASSLTGLTNEKLFF,TGTGCCAGCAGCTTGACGGGGTTAACTAATGAAAAACTGTTTTTT
NA,TRBV5-1,TRBD1,TRBJ2-3,CASSWGTGGDTQYF,TGCGCCAGCAGCTGGGGGACAGGGGGAGATACGCAGTATTTT
NA,TRBV4-3,NA,TRBJ2-3,CASSQDTGRAGGFTDTQYF,TGCGCCAGCAGCCAAGATACAGGTCGCGCAGGGGGGTTCACAGATACGCAGTATTTT
NA,TRBV5-6,NA,TRBJ2-2,CASTSRVPGELFF,TGTGCCAGCACCTCGAGGGTCCCCGGGGAGCTGTTTTTT
once,TRBV5-5,NA,TRBJ1-1,CASSLGRANTEAFF,TGTGCCAGCAGCTTGGGCAGGGCGAACACTGAAGCTTTCTTT
NA,TRBV4-3,NA,TRBJ1-2,CASSQASQGTYGYTF,TGCGCCAGCAGCCAAGCTTCGCAGGGAACCTATGGCTACACCTTC
once,TRBV12-5,NA,TRBJ2-7,CASGLVRGTPYF,TGTGCTAGTGGTTTGGTACGGGGGACTCCGTACTTC